This entry is about one T cell receptor (beta chain). This sample was included in a study of T cell responses to AZD1222 COVID-19 vaccine. This CDR3 has 16 residues. Germline V gene sequence: CDR1 SGHKS, CDR2 YYEKEE (reference sequence). The V and J ends lost 4 bases and 2 bases, in that order; junction bases with no gene match: 10. TCRdb's table, derived via immunoSEQ multiplex PCR, lists solely in-frame clones and lacks some. Of about 140,000 clones listed, almost 95% are singletons. This TCR was sampled from an adult in good health. The material sequenced was peripheral blood, taken on day 0 of AZD1222 vaccination. The V call is TRBV5-5, the J call TRBJ1-2, with 8 nucleotides matching TRBD1. The CDR3 here is CASSPGQGLTNYGYTF. CDR3 coding DNA: TGTGCCAGCAGCCCTGGACAGGGCCTAACAAACTATGGCTACACCTTC.